The 17 T cell receptor beta chains below come from one sample, sequenced in a study of T cells after yellow fever vaccination. Each CDR3 protein gets one entry after TCRdb re-called the 5' RACE reads with MiXCR. The sample lists around 400,000 distinct CDR3 sequences; under 14% were seen once. Sample: PBMCs, taken on the day of the first yellow fever vaccination. All receptors derive from a man between 18 and 29 years old who received the YFV17D yellow fever vaccine.

This clonotype occurred a few times. The CDR3 loop reads CASSLALGQGSNEKLFF. In nucleotides, the CDR3 is TGTGCCAGCAGTTTAGCCCTAGGTCAGGGATCTAATGAAAAACTGTTTTTT. The chain is built from TRBV12-3 or TRBV12-4 and TRBJ1-4, with D maybe TRBD1 (5 bases). This CDR3 has 17 amino acids. V lost 0 bases to trimming and J lost 3 bases, with 14 bases between them.

The V call is TRBV7-2, the J call TRBJ1-2, with D tentatively TRBD1 (5 bases). Trimming took 0 bases from V and 14 from J, leaving 13 bases between them. This CDR3 has 12 residues. The germline V gene has CDR1 SGHTA and CDR2 FQGNSA. This chain's CDR3 is CASSLAAGASTF. In DNA form, the CDR3 reads TGTGCCAGCAGCTTAGCCGCCGGGGCATCTACCTTC.

The chain recombines TRBV27 with TRBJ2-2; a possible D gene is TRBD2 (7 bases). Trimming took off 2 bases at V and 4 bases at J, with 20 bases between the two ends. The CDR3 has 18 residues. Germline V gives CDR1 MNHEY, CDR2 SMNVEV (reference sequence). CDR3 nucleotides: TGTGCCAGCAGTTTAAGACGGGGGGCTCGCGGTGTCACCGGGGAGCTGTTTTTT. It is translated as CASSLRRGARGVTGELFF.

This clonotype was detected a few times. The J gene is TRBJ2-1, the V gene TRBV5-4; possibly TRBD2 for D (6 bases). Per germline, CDR1 SGHNT and CDR2 YYREEE (reference sequence). The CDR3 consists of 15 residues. V lost 2 bases to trimming and J lost 0 bases, with 9 bases between them. CDR3 amino acids: CASSFDGSSYNEQFF. The CDR3 DNA sequence: TGTGCCAGCAGCTTCGACGGGAGCTCCTACAATGAGCAGTTCTTC.

This clonotype was picked up a small number of times. This chain joins TRBV15 and TRBJ1-2, with no clear D. V lost 0 bases to trimming and J lost 7 bases, with 15 bases between them. From germline, CDR1 is LNHNV and CDR2 YYDKDF (reference sequence). CDR3 length: 15 residues. CDR3 sequence reads: CATSRDLRREAGYTF. For the CDR3, the DNA is TGTGCCACCAGCAGAGATCTCAGAAGGGAAGCTGGCTACACCTTC.

The V and J genes are TRBV9 and TRBJ2-3; perhaps TRBD2 as D (6 bases). The V gene's germline CDR1 is SGDLS and CDR2 YYNGEE. The V end was cut by 4 bases, the J end by 0 bases, with 30 bases between. CDR3 size: 21 residues. CDR3 DNA: TGTGCCAGCAGCTCCCGGGTGGAGGGGCTAGTTGCCGACTTTAGCACAGATACGCAGTATTTT. Translation gives CASSSRVEGLVADFSTDTQYF.

This clonotype was counted only a few times. V is TRBV7-9 and J is TRBJ2-4; D assignment may be TRBD1 or TRBD2 (5 bases each). The V gene's germline CDR1 is SEHNR and CDR2 FQNEAQ (reference sequence). The CDR3 consists of 13 residues. Trimming pared 3 bases from V and 8 bases from J, leaving 11 bases between. The CDR3 spells CASSFEGRDIQYF. DNA for the CDR3: TGTGCCAGCAGCTTCGAGGGGCGGGACATTCAGTACTTC.

The rearrangement links TRBV29-1 to TRBJ1-1; TRBD1 might be the D (6 bases). This CDR3 is 13 amino acids long. V was shortened by 6 bases and J by 4 bases, with 15 bases between the two germline ends. The germline CDR1 and CDR2 sequences are SQVTM and ANQGSEA. Written as DNA, the CDR3 is TGCAGCGTCACTTCAGGGGCCTTCACTGAAGCTTTCTTT. Its protein is CSVTSGAFTEAFF.

The V gene is TRBV24-1, the J gene TRBJ1-2, with 9 bases that match TRBD1. Germline values: CDR1 KGHDR, CDR2 SFDVKD. The CDR3 is made up of 15 amino acids. Trimming removed 3 bases from V and 7 bases from J; junction bases left unmatched: 8. The CDR3 loop reads CATSDRQGEVGGYTF. The CDR3, as DNA: TGTGCCACCAGTGATCGACAGGGGGAAGTTGGTGGCTACACCTTC.

This clonotype has a handful of counts. The chain carries TRBV12-3 or TRBV12-4 and TRBJ2-5; no firm D call. V gave up 5 bases and J gave up 3 bases, with 7 bases separating them. The CDR3 loop spans 12 amino acids. The CDR3 coding sequence is TGTGCCAGCAGTCCCTTCAAAGAGACCCAGTACTTC. Translating it yields CASSPFKETQYF.

CDR3 loop: CASSRDRKNQPQHF. CDR3 sequence (DNA): TGTGCCAGTAGCCGGGACAGGAAAAATCAGCCCCAGCATTTT. V gene TRBV19 combines with J gene TRBJ1-5; 8 bases map to TRBD1. CDR1 is LNHDA, CDR2 SQIVND, per germline (reference sequence). The V segment lost 6 bases and the J segment 4 bases; nucleotides outside the gene matches: 5. The CDR3 contains 14 residues.

This clonotype was counted a few times. This chain joins TRBV20-1 and TRBJ2-3, with a weak D call TRBD1 (5 bases). V dropped 6 bases and J dropped 0 bases, with 16 bases sitting between them. The germline CDR1 and CDR2 sequences are DFQATT and SNEGSKA (reference sequence). This CDR3 comprises 15 residues. For the CDR3, the DNA is TGCAGTGCCCACCACCCGGACAAGAGCACAGATACGCAGTATTTT. Its protein product is CSAHHPDKSTDTQYF.

This clonotype has ten or more counts. The chain employs TRBV5-1 and TRBJ1-1; D perhaps matches TRBD1 (6 bases). CDR3 length equals 16 residues. CDR1 and CDR2 (germline): SGHRS, YFSETQ. The V gene lost 4 bases and the J gene lost 4 bases, with 20 bases spanning the gap. CDR3 region: CASSLGLLPRGTEAFF. In DNA form, the CDR3 reads TGCGCCAGCAGCCTGGGACTTCTGCCCAGGGGCACTGAAGCTTTCTTT.

DNA for the CDR3: TGTGCCGCAGGGACTAGCGGGGGAGAGACCCAGTACTTC. The encoded protein is CAAGTSGGETQYF. The chain links TRBV25-1 to TRBJ2-5; TRBD2 matches at 14 bases. J gave up 4 bases and V 11 bases, and 3 bases lay outside the gene matches. This CDR3 spans 13 amino acids. The V gene's germline CDR1 is MGHDK and CDR2 SYGVNS.

The J gene is TRBJ1-1, the V gene TRBV2, with 9 bases matching TRBD1. Germline V gene lookup returns CDR1 SNHLY and CDR2 FYNNEI. CDR3 length: 17 amino acids. The J segment lost 2 bases and the V segment lost 8 bases, leaving 15 bases of the junction unmatched. The CDR3 DNA reads TGTGCCAGCCGGACAGGGGTAGGACTGGAACTAAACACTGAAGCTTTCTTT. Its translation: CASRTGVGLELNTEAFF.

V is TRBV7-2 and J is TRBJ2-1, with D unresolved. V shed 5 bases and J shed 7 bases, with 12 bases lying between them. This CDR3 region has 13 residues. CDR1 is SGHTA, CDR2 FQGNSA, per germline. CDR3 sequence: CASSAQVINEQFF. The CDR3 DNA sequence: TGTGCCAGCAGCGCCCAGGTGATAAATGAGCAGTTCTTC.

This clonotype was seen repeatedly, ten times or more. This chain joins TRBV7-9 and TRBJ2-1, with 7 positions matching TRBD2. CDR1 is SEHNR, CDR2 FQNEAQ, per germline (reference sequence). The CDR3 is 15 amino acids. V gave up 11 bases and J gave up 4 bases; unmatched junction bases: 14. The CDR3 bases are TGTGCCGTTCAGTCGGAGCGGGGATCGTACAATGAGCAGTTCTTC. Its translation is CAVQSERGSYNEQFF.